This T cell receptor beta chain came from a study of cytomegalovirus exposure and HLA in healthy donors. Study as a whole: About 85 million unique TCRs from HLA-typed donors were held in an early release of data.

The study, taken as a whole, reports: Exclusion applied to some V segments, including TRBV6-2 and TRBV6-3, as they were indistinguishable. Earlier analysis yielded a pattern in which most TCR beta V segments were productive about 90% or about 30% of the time. For cytomegalovirus status, the classifier reportedly gave diagnoses with high specificity and sensitivity.

CDR1 and CDR2 from the germline V gene are LGHNA and YNFKEQ. The CDR3 is made up of 15 amino acids. V was shortened by 1 base and J by 5 bases, with 14 bases between the two germline ends. The primer mix had 60 Vbeta and 13 Jbeta primers. Using immunoSEQ multiplex PCR, the repertoire was profiled, and TCRdb retains in-frame clones only, with some absent. The repertoire has approximately 130,000 clones, 75% to 85% of them found once; the top ten carry 3% to 4%. Comments on this clone: What it binds is unknown.

This chain joins TRBV4-2 and TRBJ1-1; a weak D match, TRBD1 (5 bases). The source is a woman between 35 and 50 years old in good health and CMV-seronegative. The sample comprised PBMCs. CDR3 region: CASSQGGRFRTEAFF. The CDR3 region has the DNA TGTGCCAGCAGCCAAGGGGGGAGGTTTCGGACTGAAGCTTTCTTT.